This T cell receptor beta chain was found in a study of CD8+ T cells in alopecia areata. Overall study findings and caveats: Scalp sample data also include resident alphabeta T cells from normal skin. Alopecia totalis/universalis scalp especially showed more expanded CD8+ clones than normal scalp. Mice gave a clearer picture of TCR sharing than patients did, possibly for HLA-related reasons.

From germline, CDR1 is SQVTM and CDR2 ANQGSEA. The CDR3 sequence is 11 residues long. Trimming pared 7 bases from V and 3 bases from J, leaving 9 bases between. As concerns this clone: Its target is unknown.

cDNA reverse transcribed from extracted RNA served as the sequencing template. The repertoire was sequenced with immunoSEQ multiplex PCR; TCRdb's copy has only in-frame clones and lacks some. Here the sample spans 150,000 or so clones, around 47% being singletons. This chain links TRBV29-1 with TRBJ1-1; unclear D gene. The TCR sequence derives from a human donor with alopecia areata. Specimen: CD4+ T cells sorted from blood. The CDR3 DNA reads as TGCAGCGGCCAGGCGTACACTGAAGCTTTCTTT. This encodes CSGQAYTEAFF.